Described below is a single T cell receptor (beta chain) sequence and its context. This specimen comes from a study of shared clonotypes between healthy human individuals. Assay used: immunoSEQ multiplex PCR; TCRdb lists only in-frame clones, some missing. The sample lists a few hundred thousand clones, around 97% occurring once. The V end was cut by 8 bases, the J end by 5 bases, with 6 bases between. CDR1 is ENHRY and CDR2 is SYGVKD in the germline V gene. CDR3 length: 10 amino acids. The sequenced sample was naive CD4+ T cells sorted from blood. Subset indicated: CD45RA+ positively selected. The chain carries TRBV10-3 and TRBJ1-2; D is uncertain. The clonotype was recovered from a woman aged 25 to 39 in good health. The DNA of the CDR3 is TGTGCCATCGGCGATTATGGCTACACCTTC. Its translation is CAIGDYGYTF.